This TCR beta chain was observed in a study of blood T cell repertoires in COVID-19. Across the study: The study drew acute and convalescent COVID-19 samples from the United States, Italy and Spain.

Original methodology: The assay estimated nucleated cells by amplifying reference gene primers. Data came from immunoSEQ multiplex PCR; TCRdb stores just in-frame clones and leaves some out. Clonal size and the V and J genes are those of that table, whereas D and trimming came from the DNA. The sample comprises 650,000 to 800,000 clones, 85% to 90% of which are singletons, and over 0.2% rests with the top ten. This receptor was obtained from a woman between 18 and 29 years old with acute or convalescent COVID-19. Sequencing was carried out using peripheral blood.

The CDR3: CASSEHRGNQPQHF. CDR3 sequence (DNA): TGTGCCAGCAGTGAGCATAGAGGCAATCAGCCCCAGCATTTT. The J gene is TRBJ1-5, the V gene TRBV2; D is unclear. The V and J ends lost 3 bases and 2 bases respectively, with 8 bases between them. The germline CDR1 and CDR2 sequences are SNHLY and FYNNEI. This CDR3 has 14 residues.